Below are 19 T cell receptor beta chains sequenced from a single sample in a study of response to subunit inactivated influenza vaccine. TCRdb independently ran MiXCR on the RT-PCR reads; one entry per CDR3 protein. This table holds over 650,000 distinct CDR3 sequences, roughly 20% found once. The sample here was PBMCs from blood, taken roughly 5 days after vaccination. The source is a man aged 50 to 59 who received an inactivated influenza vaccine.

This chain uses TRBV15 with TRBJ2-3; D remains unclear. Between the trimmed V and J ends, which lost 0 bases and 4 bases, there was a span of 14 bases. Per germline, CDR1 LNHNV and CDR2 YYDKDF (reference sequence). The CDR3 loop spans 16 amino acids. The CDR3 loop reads CATSRDPGRRADTQYF. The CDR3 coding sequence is TGTGCCACCAGCAGAGATCCGGGCCGAAGGGCAGATACGCAGTATTTT.

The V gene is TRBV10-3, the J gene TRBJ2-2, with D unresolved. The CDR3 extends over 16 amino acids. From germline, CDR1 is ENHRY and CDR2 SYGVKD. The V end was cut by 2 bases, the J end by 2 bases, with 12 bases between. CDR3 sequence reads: CAISEGRFGNTGELFF. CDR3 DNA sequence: TGTGCCATCAGTGAGGGCAGGTTCGGTAACACCGGGGAGCTGTTTTTT.

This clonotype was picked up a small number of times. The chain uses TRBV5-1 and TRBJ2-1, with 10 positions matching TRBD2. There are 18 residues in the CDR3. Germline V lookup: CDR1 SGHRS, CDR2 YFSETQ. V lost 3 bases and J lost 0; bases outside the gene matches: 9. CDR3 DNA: TGCGCCAGCAGCTGGCGCCCTAGCGGGGGTAGCTCCTACAATGAGCAGTTCTTC. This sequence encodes CASSWRPSGGSSYNEQFF.

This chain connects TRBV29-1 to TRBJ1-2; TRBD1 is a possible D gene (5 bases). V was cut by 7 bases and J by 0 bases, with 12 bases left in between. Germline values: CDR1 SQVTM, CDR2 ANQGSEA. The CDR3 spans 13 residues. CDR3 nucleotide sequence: TGCAGCGGGTTGGGGGGGGCTAACTATGGCTACACCTTC. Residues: CSGLGGANYGYTF.

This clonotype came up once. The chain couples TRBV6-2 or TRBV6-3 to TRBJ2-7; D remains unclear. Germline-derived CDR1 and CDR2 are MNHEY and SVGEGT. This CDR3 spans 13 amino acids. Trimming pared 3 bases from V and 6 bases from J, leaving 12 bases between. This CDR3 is CASSYHPSGEQYF. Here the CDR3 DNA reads TGTGCCAGCAGTTATCACCCCTCGGGCGAGCAGTACTTC.

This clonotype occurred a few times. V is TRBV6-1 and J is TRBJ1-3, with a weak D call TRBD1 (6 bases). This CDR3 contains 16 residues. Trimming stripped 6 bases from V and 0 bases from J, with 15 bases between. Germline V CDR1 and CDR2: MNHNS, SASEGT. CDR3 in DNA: TGTGCCAGCAGACGGGACACGATTTCCTCTGGAAACACCATATATTTT. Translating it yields CASRRDTISSGNTIYF.

The CDR3 DNA reads TGCAGTGCTAGGCCTCGGGATACGCAGTATTTT. Protein product: CSARPRDTQYF. The chain recombines TRBV20-1 with TRBJ2-3; D unclear. V was cut by 3 bases and J by 6 bases, with 7 bases left in between. The germline CDR1 and CDR2 sequences are DFQATT and SNEGSKA (reference sequence). This CDR3 has 11 residues.

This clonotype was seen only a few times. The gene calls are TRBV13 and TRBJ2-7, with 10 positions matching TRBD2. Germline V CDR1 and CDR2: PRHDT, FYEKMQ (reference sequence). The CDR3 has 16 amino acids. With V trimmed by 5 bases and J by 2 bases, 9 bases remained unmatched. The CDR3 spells CASSRTSGVGTYEQYF. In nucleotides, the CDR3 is TGTGCCAGCAGCAGGACTAGCGGAGTGGGCACCTACGAGCAGTACTTC.

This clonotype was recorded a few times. This CDR3 is CASRPTGVNEQYF. The CDR3 DNA reads TGTGCCAGCAGACCGACAGGGGTAAACGAGCAGTACTTC. The rearrangement links TRBV28 to TRBJ2-7; 8 bases agree with TRBD1. The CDR3 sequence is 13 residues long. V lost 6 bases to trimming and J lost 5 bases; unmatched junction nucleotides: 6. The germline V gene encodes CDR1 MDHEN and CDR2 SYDVKM.

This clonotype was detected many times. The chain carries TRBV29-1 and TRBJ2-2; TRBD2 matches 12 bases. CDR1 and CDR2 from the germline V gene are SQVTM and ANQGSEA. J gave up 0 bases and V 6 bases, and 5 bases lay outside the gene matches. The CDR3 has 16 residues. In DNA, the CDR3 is TGCAGCGTCGCGGGACTAGCGGGCTCGAACACCGGGGAGCTGTTTTTT. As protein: CSVAGLAGSNTGELFF.

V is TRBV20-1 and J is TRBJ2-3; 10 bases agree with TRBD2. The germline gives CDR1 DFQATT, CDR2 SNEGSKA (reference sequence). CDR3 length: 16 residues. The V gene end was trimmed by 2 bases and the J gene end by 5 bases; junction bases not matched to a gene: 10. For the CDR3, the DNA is TGCAGTGCTAGACGGACTAGCGGTGGACGTCGAGATACGCAGTATTTT. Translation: CSARRTSGGRRDTQYF.

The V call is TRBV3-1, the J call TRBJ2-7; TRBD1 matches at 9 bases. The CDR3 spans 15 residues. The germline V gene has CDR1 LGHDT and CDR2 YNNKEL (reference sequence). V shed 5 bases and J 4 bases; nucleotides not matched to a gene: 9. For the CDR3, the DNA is TGTGCCAGCAGCAGCGATCCCGGGACAGGGTACGAGCAGTACTTC. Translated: CASSSDPGTGYEQYF.

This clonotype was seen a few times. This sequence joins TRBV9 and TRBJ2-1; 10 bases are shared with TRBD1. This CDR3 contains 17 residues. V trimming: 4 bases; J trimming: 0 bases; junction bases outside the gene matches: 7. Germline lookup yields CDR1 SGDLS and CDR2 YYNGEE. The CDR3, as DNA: TGTGCCAGCAGCACAACGACAGGGGGCGCCTCCTACAATGAGCAGTTCTTC. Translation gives CASSTTTGGASYNEQFF.

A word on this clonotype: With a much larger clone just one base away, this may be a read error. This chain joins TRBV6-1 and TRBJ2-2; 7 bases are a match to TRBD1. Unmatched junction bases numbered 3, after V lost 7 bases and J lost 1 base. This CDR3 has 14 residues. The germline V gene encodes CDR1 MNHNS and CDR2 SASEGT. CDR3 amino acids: CASMQGVNTGELFF. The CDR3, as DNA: TGTGCCAGCATGCAGGGGGTGAACACCGGGGAGCTGTTTTTT.

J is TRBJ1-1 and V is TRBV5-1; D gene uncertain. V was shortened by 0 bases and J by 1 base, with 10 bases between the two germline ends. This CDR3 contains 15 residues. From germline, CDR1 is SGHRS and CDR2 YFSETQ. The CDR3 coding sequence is TGCGCCAGCAGCTTGGGCTGGGTAAGGAACACTGAAGCTTTCTTT. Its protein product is CASSLGWVRNTEAFF.

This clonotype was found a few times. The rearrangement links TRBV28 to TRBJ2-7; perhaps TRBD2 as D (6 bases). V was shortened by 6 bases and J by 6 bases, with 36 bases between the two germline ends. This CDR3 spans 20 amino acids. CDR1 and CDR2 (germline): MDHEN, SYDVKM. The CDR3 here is CASRIQQFLSPGVRPGEQYF. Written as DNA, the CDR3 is TGTGCCAGCAGAATCCAGCAGTTTTTGTCTCCGGGAGTTAGGCCAGGCGAGCAGTACTTC.

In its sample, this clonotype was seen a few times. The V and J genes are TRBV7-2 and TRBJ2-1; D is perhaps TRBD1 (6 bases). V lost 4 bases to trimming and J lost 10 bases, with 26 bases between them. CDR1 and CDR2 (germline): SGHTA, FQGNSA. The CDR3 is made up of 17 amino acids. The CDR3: CASSSAPGQHLEREQFF. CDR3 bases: TGTGCCAGCAGCTCAGCTCCCGGACAGCACCTCGAACGGGAGCAGTTCTTC.

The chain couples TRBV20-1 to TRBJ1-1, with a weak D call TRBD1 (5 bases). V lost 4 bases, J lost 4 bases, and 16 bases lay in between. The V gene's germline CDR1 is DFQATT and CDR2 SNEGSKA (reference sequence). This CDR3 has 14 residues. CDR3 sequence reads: CSATGTPSGTEAFF. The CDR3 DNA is TGCAGTGCTACCGGGACCCCCAGTGGCACTGAAGCTTTCTTT.

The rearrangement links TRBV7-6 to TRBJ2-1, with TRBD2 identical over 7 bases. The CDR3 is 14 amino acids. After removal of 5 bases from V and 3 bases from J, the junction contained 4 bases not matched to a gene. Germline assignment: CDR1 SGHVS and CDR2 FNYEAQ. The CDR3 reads CASSGRGVYNEQFF. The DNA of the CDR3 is TGTGCCAGCAGCGGCCGGGGGGTCTACAATGAGCAGTTCTTC.